These 18 T cell receptor beta chains came from one sample sequenced in a study of vaccination effects on CD4 cells after COVID-19 (dated by TCRdb to between 2022 and 2023). The library was prepared using the immunoSEQ multiplex PCR assay. The source is immuneACCESS, and TCRdb retained only in-frame sequences with V and J called. Part of the clones is not carried over; for the studies checked, unresolved V genes explain less than half of this, and the remainder is unexplained. A total of 40,000 to 50,000 clones appear in this sample, around 72% of them only once. 30% to 40% of the sample rests with the top ten. To identify antigen-specific CD4+ T cell clonotypes by their expansion, the ViraFEST assay first stimulated PBMC with viral peptide pools and then applied TCR sequencing. After 10 days of culture, CD4+ T cells were isolated with the EasySep CD4+ T cell isolation kit. PCR-confirmed SARS-CoV-2 infection had occurred in convalescent patients between March and December 2020, before the Alpha, Beta and Delta variants emerged in the United States.

Which antigens these TCRs recognize remains unknown. The source was CD4+ T cells from PBMCs cultured with a peptide pool, collected before COVID-19 vaccination. Receptors were obtained from a human donor who had a prior SARS-CoV-2 infection.

The genes are TRBV7-9 and TRBJ1-1; no definite D call. Germline values: CDR1 SEHNR, CDR2 FQNEAQ (reference sequence). The V end lost 2 bases, the J end lost 4 bases, and 8 bases lay between the germline ends. The CDR3 loop spans 13 amino acids. CDR3 nucleotides: TGTGCCAGCAGCTTAAGTTGGACCACTGAAGCTTTCTTT. The encoded protein is CASSLSWTTEAFF.

The chain recombines TRBV24-1 with TRBJ1-4, with D hard to call. Looked up from germline, CDR1 is KGHDR and CDR2 is SFDVKD. V gave up 3 bases and J gave up 7 bases, with 17 bases separating them. CDR3 length equals 16 residues. This CDR3 is CATSDNGSGVGEKLFF. As DNA, the CDR3 is TGTGCCACCAGTGATAATGGGTCAGGAGTGGGTGAAAAACTGTTTTTT.

V is TRBV19 and J is TRBJ1-1, with D perhaps TRBD1 (6 bases). V gave up 3 bases and J gave up 0 bases, with 14 bases separating them. CDR3 length equals 16 residues. Germline values: CDR1 LNHDA, CDR2 SQIVND (reference sequence). Here the CDR3 DNA reads TGTGCCAGTAGTATTTTAGGACAGCTTATGAACACTGAAGCTTTCTTT. It encodes CASSILGQLMNTEAFF. Looking up the rest from reference TRBV19 and TRBJ1-1 gives the full variable domain: DGGITQSPKYLFRKEGQNVTLSCEQNLNHDAMYWYRQDPGQGLRLIYYSQIVNDFQKGDIAEGYSVSREKKESFPLTVTSAQKNPTAFYLCASSILGQLMNTEAFFGQGTRLTVV.

In its sample, this clone was seen a few times. The V gene is TRBV6-6, the J gene TRBJ2-7; 10 bases match TRBD1. With 6 bases clipped from V and 7 bases from J, the junction kept 9 bases outside the gene matches. The CDR3 runs to 14 residues. Germline V lookup: CDR1 MNHNY, CDR2 SVGAGI (reference sequence). The CDR3 DNA reads as TGTGCCAGCAGCCCGGGACAGGGGCATAATGAGCAGTACTTC. Protein: CASSPGQGHNEQYF.

The gene calls are TRBV6-2 or TRBV6-3 and TRBJ2-7, with D perhaps TRBD2 (5 bases). Germline CDR1 reads MNHEY; CDR2 reads SVGEGT. The V end was cut by 6 bases, the J end by 3 bases, with 12 bases between. The CDR3 spans 13 residues. The CDR3 coding sequence is TGTGCCAGCAGCCCAGGACTGCACTACGAGCAGTACTTC. Its translation: CASSPGLHYEQYF.

In this sample, this clone turned up a few times. This rearrangement joins TRBV6-2 or TRBV6-3 to TRBJ1-5; 8 bases are a match to TRBD1. After removal of 2 bases from V and 6 bases from J, the junction contained 3 bases not matched to a gene. This CDR3 contains 14 residues. Germline V gene sequence: CDR1 MNHEY, CDR2 SVGEGT. The CDR3 sequence: CASSYRQGSQPQHF. The CDR3 coding sequence is TGTGCCAGCAGTTACCGACAGGGGAGTCAGCCCCAGCATTTT.

V gene TRBV4-2 combines with J gene TRBJ2-3; D is possibly TRBD2 (7 bases). The CDR3 totals 16 residues. Germline values: CDR1 LGHNA, CDR2 YNFKEQ. V was pared by 4 bases and J by 7 bases, with 21 bases between. CDR3 loop: CASSPALGGGEYTQYF. CDR3 bases: TGTGCCAGCAGCCCCGCCCTAGGCGGGGGCGAATATACGCAGTATTTT.

The chain couples TRBV5-5 to TRBJ1-2; D is possibly TRBD1 (6 bases). The CDR3 loop spans 15 amino acids. In germline, CDR1 is SGHKS, CDR2 YYEKEE (reference sequence). The V end was cut by 5 bases, the J end by 6 bases, with 20 bases between. This CDR3 is CASSTRGDGGDGYTF. For the CDR3, the DNA is TGTGCCAGCAGTACTCGGGGCGACGGGGGCGATGGCTACACCTTC.

The chain combines TRBV10-3 with TRBJ2-5, with 7 bases that match TRBD1. J gave up 4 bases and V 3 bases, and 2 bases lay outside the gene matches. CDR1 is ENHRY, CDR2 SYGVKD, per germline. This CDR3 has 13 residues. This CDR3 is CAISETGAETQYF. The CDR3 nucleotides read TGTGCCATCAGTGAAACAGGGGCAGAGACCCAGTACTTC.

This clone was picked up a small number of times. V is TRBV20-1 and J is TRBJ2-5, with a possible D match to TRBD1 (5 bases). V lost 3 bases and J lost 2, with 16 bases in between. The CDR3 sequence is 15 residues long. CDR1 and CDR2 from the germline V gene are DFQATT and SNEGSKA (reference sequence). CDR3 coding DNA: TGCAGTGCTAGTAATCCGAGACAGACTCAAGAGACCCAGTACTTC. This translates into CSASNPRQTQETQYF.

The rearrangement links TRBV6-5 to TRBJ2-1; D is unclear. The germline V gene encodes CDR1 MNHEY and CDR2 SVGAGI. V was cut by 8 bases and J by 0 bases, with 8 bases left in between. The CDR3 loop spans 13 amino acids. Written as DNA, the CDR3 is TGTGCCAGCCGCTTGTACTCCTACAATGAGCAGTTCTTC. Translation: CASRLYSYNEQFF.

The V and J genes are TRBV7-8 and TRBJ2-1; D is unclear. This CDR3 contains 12 residues. The germline V gene has CDR1 SGHVS and CDR2 FQNEAQ. The V end was cut by 4 bases, the J end by 10 bases, with 11 bases between. CDR3 sequence (DNA): TGTGCCAGCAGCTCCATAGGATACGAGCAGTTCTTC. It encodes CASSSIGYEQFF.

V is TRBV18 and J is TRBJ1-1, with unresolved D. Between the trimmed V and J ends, which lost 2 bases and 0 bases, there was a span of 13 bases. The CDR3 runs to 16 residues. CDR1 and CDR2 (germline): KGHSH, LQKENI. The DNA of the CDR3 is TGTGCCAGCTCACCAAGGCGGCCTACCATGAACACTGAAGCTTTCTTT. Translating gives CASSPRRPTMNTEAFF.

The gene calls are TRBV10-1 and TRBJ2-2; the D gene is possibly TRBD1 (5 bases). Per germline, CDR1 WNHNN and CDR2 SYGVQD (reference sequence). V was shortened by 9 bases and J by 0 bases, with 5 bases between the two germline ends. There are 12 residues in the CDR3. The CDR3 nucleotides read TGCGCCAGACAGGCGAACACCGGGGAGCTGTTTTTT. Its translation is CARQANTGELFF.

This chain connects TRBV30 to TRBJ2-2; either TRBD1 or TRBD2 may supply D (5 bases each). V was shortened by 4 bases and J by 4 bases, with 13 bases between the two germline ends. This CDR3 has 14 residues. The germline V gene encodes CDR1 GTSNPN and CDR2 SVGIG (reference sequence). The DNA for the CDR3 is TGTGCCTGGACCCGGGGCACGGGCACCGGGGAGCTGTTTTTT. It specifies CAWTRGTGTGELFF. Together with reference TRBV30 and TRBJ2-2, the CDR3 gives the full variable domain: SQTIHQWPATLVQPVGSPLSLECTVEGTSNPNLYWYRQAAGRGLQLLFYSVGIGQISSEVPQNLSASRPQDRQFILSSKKLLLSDSGFYLCAWTRGTGTGELFFGEGSRLTVL.

The V gene is TRBV28, the J gene TRBJ2-1, with TRBD2 matching over 9 bases. The CDR3 is 14 residues long. Germline-derived CDR1 and CDR2 are MDHEN and SYDVKM. V dropped 9 bases and J dropped 6; count of bases not matched to a gene: 9. The CDR3 DNA follows: TGTGCCAGTATGCGGGAGGGCCGTCCCAATGAGCAGTTCTTC. Translated, it gives CASMREGRPNEQFF.

J is TRBJ1-2 and V is TRBV19; D ambiguous. The CDR3 consists of 16 residues. Germline CDR1 is LNHDA and CDR2 is SQIVND (reference sequence). Trimming removed 3 bases from V and 5 bases from J, with 19 bases in between. The CDR3 region is CASSIHRPGFGYGYTF. CDR3 in DNA: TGTGCCAGTAGTATCCACCGCCCGGGGTTTGGGTATGGCTACACCTTC.

V is TRBV18 and J is TRBJ1-5; D gene unclear. In germline, CDR1 is KGHSH, CDR2 LQKENI. This CDR3 region has 17 residues. With 3 bases removed from V and 3 bases from J, the gap between germline ends came to 18 bases. CDR3 sequence: CASSPQSPGSNNQPQHF. CDR3 coding DNA: TGTGCCAGCTCACCTCAAAGTCCGGGATCGAACAATCAGCCCCAGCATTTT. The entire variable domain, with the rest obtained from reference TRBV18 and TRBJ1-5, is as follows: NAGVMQNPRHLVRRRGQEARLRCSPMKGHSHVYWYRQLPEEGLKFMVYLQKENIIDESGMPKERFSAEFPKEGPSILRIQQVVRGDSAAYFCASSPQSPGSNNQPQHFGDGTRLSIL.